This T cell receptor beta chain was captured by sequencing in a study of blood T cell repertoires in COVID-19. Study at large: Collection of acute and convalescent COVID-19 samples took place in the United States, Italy and Spain. T cells, B-cell-depleted T cells, or PBMCs supplied cDNA or gDNA.

The authors' processing: It was from reference gene primer amplification that nucleated cell counts were estimated. This table comes from immunoSEQ multiplex PCR, and its TCRdb copy is limited to in-frame clones, with some not included. V and J calls and clone size follow that table, whereas D and trimming were derived from the DNA. The table lists around 250,000 clones, around nine tenths of them singletons, with over 8% in the top ten. This clonotype was obtained from a man aged 35 to 55 with active or convalescent COVID-19. The source material was peripheral blood.

The CDR3 region is CASSVGGTQPQHF. CDR3 DNA: TGTGCCAGCAGTGTTGGCGGCACTCAGCCCCAGCATTTT. This chain uses TRBV2 with TRBJ1-5, with D hard to call. Trimming stripped 4 bases from V and 6 bases from J, with 10 bases between. Germline V CDR1 and CDR2: SNHLY, FYNNEI. This CDR3 contains 13 residues.